Listed here are 28 T cell receptor beta chains from one sample, sequenced in a study of blood T cell repertoires in COVID-19. Using immunoSEQ multiplex PCR, the repertoire was profiled, and TCRdb retains in-frame clones only, with some absent. The top ten hold roughly 29% of the sample, which has some 97,000 clones, approximately 80% seen once. Sequencing input: peripheral blood. All receptors come from a man in his 70s with active or convalescent COVID-19.

The chain links TRBV28 to TRBJ1-4; 11 bases agree with TRBD1. There are 15 residues in the CDR3. V lost 4 bases and J lost 7; bases outside the gene matches: 5. From germline, CDR1 is MDHEN and CDR2 SYDVKM. The CDR3 reads CASSYAGTGGEKLFF. The CDR3 DNA reads as TGTGCCAGCAGTTACGCCGGGACAGGGGGTGAAAAACTGTTTTTT. Complete variable domain (other parts from reference TRBV28 and TRBJ1-4): DVKVTQSSRYLVKRTGEKVFLECVQDMDHENMFWYRQDPGLGLRLIYFSYDVKMKEKGDIPEGYSVSREKKERFSLILESASTNQTSMYLCASSYAGTGGEKLFFGSGTQLSVL.

This clone occurred a few times. The chain combines TRBV12-5 with TRBJ2-1, with 8 positions matching TRBD1. The CDR3 covers 14 residues. After removal of 1 base from V and 5 bases from J, the junction contained 1 base not matched to a gene. Germline CDR1 and CDR2: LGHNT and FRNRAP. For the CDR3, the DNA is TGTGCTAGTGGTTTGGGGACAGGGAACAATGAGCAGTTCTTC. It encodes CASGLGTGNNEQFF.

The chain is built from TRBV9 and TRBJ2-3, with TRBD2 matching 7 bases. Unmatched junction bases numbered 10, after V lost 4 bases and J lost 2 bases. Germline V gives CDR1 SGDLS, CDR2 YYNGEE. The CDR3 extends over 16 amino acids. The CDR3 DNA sequence: TGTGCCAGCAGCCCACGTAGGGGAGGGAACACAGATACGCAGTATTTT. Residues: CASSPRRGGNTDTQYF.

This clone showed up just a few times. The chain links TRBV5-1 to TRBJ2-7, with 7 bases aligning to TRBD1. The CDR3 covers 13 residues. Germline trimming cut 3 bases from V and 3 bases from J; bases unmatched to any gene: 3. Germline V gives CDR1 SGHRS, CDR2 YFSETQ. The CDR3 DNA is TGCGCCAGCAGCTCCGGACAGGACTACGAGCAGTACTTC. Translation: CASSSGQDYEQYF.

V is TRBV19 and J is TRBJ2-2; 8 nucleotides align to TRBD1. V lost 6 bases, J lost 4 bases, and 4 bases stayed unmatched. Germline V gives CDR1 LNHDA, CDR2 SQIVND (reference sequence). The CDR3 is made up of 14 amino acids. This CDR3 is CASRAGQVTGELFF. The CDR3 DNA follows: TGTGCCAGTAGGGCGGGACAGGTCACCGGGGAGCTGTTTTTT.

This clone was detected only a few times. This rearrangement joins TRBV4-1 to TRBJ1-2; D gene uncertain. Germline-derived CDR1 and CDR2 are MGHRA and YSYEKL. The germline V and J ends were trimmed by 1 base and 3 bases, with 9 bases remaining between them. The CDR3 consists of 14 residues. Here the CDR3 DNA reads TGCGCCAGCAGCCAAGCCGCGGCACACTATGGCTACACCTTC. Protein sequence: CASSQAAAHYGYTF.

CDR3 in DNA: TGTGCCATCAGTGCCCGGACTAGTGGCGGGGAGCTGTTTTTT. Translation gives CAISARTSGGELFF. The rearrangement uses TRBV10-3 and TRBJ2-2, with 7 bases lining up with TRBD2. The CDR3 totals 14 residues. V gave up 4 bases and J gave up 7 bases; unmatched junction bases: 6. Per germline, CDR1 ENHRY and CDR2 SYGVKD.

The rearrangement links TRBV25-1 to TRBJ2-7; tentative D call: TRBD1 (6 bases). Per germline, CDR1 MGHDK and CDR2 SYGVNS. V lost 2 bases and J lost 0, with 11 bases in between. There are 15 residues in the CDR3. CDR3: CASSEPTGNSYEQYF. The CDR3 nucleotides are TGTGCCAGCAGTGAACCGACAGGCAACTCCTACGAGCAGTACTTC.

This clone appeared a few times. The chain employs TRBV11-1 and TRBJ1-2; 8 nucleotides align to TRBD1. The ends lost 5 bases at V and 4 bases at J; junction bases unmatched: 3. Germline V gene data show CDR1 as SGHAT and CDR2 as FQDESV (reference sequence). The length of the CDR3 is 13 residues. The CDR3 DNA reads as TGTGCCAGCAGCCAACAGGGGGTCTATGGCTACACCTTC. Amino acid sequence: CASSQQGVYGYTF.

The chain couples TRBV5-1 to TRBJ1-1, with TRBD1 as a possible D gene (6 bases). CDR1 SGHRS and CDR2 YFSETQ come from the germline V gene. Trimming left V 0 bases short and J 5 bases short, with 20 bases between. This CDR3 contains 17 residues. CDR3 coding DNA: TGCGCCAGCAGCTTGGCCTCATCCAGGGGAGGGAGAACTGAAGCTTTCTTT. Translating it yields CASSLASSRGGRTEAFF. Variable domain in full (rest from reference TRBV5-1 and TRBJ1-1): KAGVTQTPRYLIKTRGQQVTLSCSPISGHRSVSWYQQTPGQGLQFLFEYFSETQRNKGNFPGRFSGRQFSNSRSEMNVSTLELGDSALYLCASSLASSRGGRTEAFFGQGTRLTVV.

The rearrangement joins TRBV3-1 (or the pseudogene TRBV3-2) to TRBJ1-2; weak D call: TRBD1 (5 bases). Germline lookup yields CDR1 LGHDT and CDR2 YNNKEL (reference sequence). Trimming pared 4 bases from V and 4 bases from J, leaving 16 bases between. This CDR3 has 15 amino acids. The DNA for the CDR3 is TGTGCCAGCAGCCTTGGCACCGGGACTGCCTATGGCTACACCTTC. Its translation is CASSLGTGTAYGYTF.

This chain connects TRBV27 to TRBJ2-7, with D possibly TRBD1 on 6 matching bases. The CDR3 has 14 residues. Deletions cut 2 bases from V and 3 bases from J, with 11 bases between. Germline V gene sequence: CDR1 MNHEY, CDR2 SMNVEV (reference sequence). This chain's CDR3 is CASSLNTGNYEQYF. The DNA of the CDR3 is TGTGCCAGCAGTTTAAATACAGGGAACTACGAGCAGTACTTC.

The chain uses TRBV6-1 and TRBJ1-5; 9 bases align to TRBD1. The CDR3 spans 15 residues. From germline, CDR1 is MNHNS and CDR2 SASEGT. V dropped 3 bases and J dropped 2; count of bases not matched to a gene: 2. For the CDR3, the DNA is TGTGCCAGCAGTGACCGACAGGGGGGCAATCAGCCCCAGCATTTT. Residues: CASSDRQGGNQPQHF.

CDR3: CASSQNPLRANEQFF. The CDR3 coding sequence is TGTGCCAGCAGCCAAAACCCCCTGCGGGCTAATGAGCAGTTCTTC. The rearrangement links TRBV3-1 (or the pseudogene TRBV3-2) to TRBJ2-1, with D maybe TRBD2 (5 bases). V lost 2 bases to trimming and J lost 7 bases, with 15 bases between them. CDR1 and CDR2 from the germline V gene are LGHDT and YNNKEL (reference sequence). The CDR3 is 15 residues long.

This clone was observed a single time. This sequence joins TRBV7-3 and TRBJ2-1, with TRBD2 matching over 8 bases. This CDR3 is 15 amino acids long. V was clipped by 2 bases and J by 8 bases; unmatched bases: 8. Germline V gives CDR1 SGHTA, CDR2 FQGTGA. CDR3 nucleotide sequence: TGTGCCAGCAGCTTATACGGGGGGGCCCGAGATGAGCAGTTCTTC. Its protein is CASSLYGGARDEQFF.

This rearrangement joins TRBV19 to TRBJ1-4; TRBD1 might be the D (5 bases). This CDR3 region has 14 residues. Germline CDR1 LNHDA, CDR2 SQIVND (reference sequence). V was trimmed by 3 bases and J by 7 bases, leaving 12 bases between them. The CDR3 sequence: CASSIGTGFEKLFF. The CDR3 nucleotides are TGTGCCAGTAGTATTGGTACAGGTTTTGAAAAACTGTTTTTT.

As concerns this clone: The junction and the germline gene differ at one end; a read error may be behind it. The chain links TRBV4-3 to TRBJ2-7; a possible D gene is TRBD2 (6 bases). This CDR3 spans 17 amino acids. Germline loops: CDR1 LGHNA, CDR2 YSLEER. CDR3 sequence: CASSKEARRTSHYPTYF. CDR3 DNA sequence: TGCGCCAGCAGCAAAGAAGCCCGAAGAACTAGCCACTACCCTACGTACTTC.

The chain couples TRBV4-1 to TRBJ2-5, with a weak D call TRBD1 (5 bases). CDR1 and CDR2 from the germline V gene are MGHRA and YSYEKL. Deletions cut 0 bases from V and 1 base from J, with 9 bases between. The CDR3 consists of 15 residues. The CDR3 here is CASSQDLRGQETQYF. For the CDR3, the DNA is TGCGCCAGCAGCCAAGATCTAAGGGGCCAAGAGACCCAGTACTTC.

This clone was observed a handful of times. The CDR3 region is CATSDQTSEFHEQYF. The DNA of the CDR3 is TGTGCCACCAGTGACCAGACTAGCGAGTTCCACGAGCAGTACTTC. V and J are TRBV24-1 and TRBJ2-7, with 8 bases fitting TRBD2. J gave up 5 bases and V 4 bases, and 9 bases lay outside the gene matches. The CDR3 has 15 residues. Germline CDR1 and CDR2: KGHDR and SFDVKD.

The rearrangement links TRBV2 to TRBJ1-4, with 10 nucleotides matching TRBD1. This CDR3 comprises 15 residues. Per germline, CDR1 SNHLY and CDR2 FYNNEI. The V segment lost 7 bases and the J segment 7 bases; nucleotides outside the gene matches: 9. The CDR3 DNA is TGTGCCAGCATCCGGACAGGGGGGCGGGGTGAAAAACTGTTTTTT. It yields the protein CASIRTGGRGEKLFF.

This rearrangement joins TRBV5-4 to TRBJ2-3; TRBD2 is a possible D gene (5 bases). The CDR3 is 16 residues long. Trimming stripped 2 bases from V and 3 bases from J, with 16 bases between. Looked up from germline, CDR1 is SGHNT and CDR2 is YYREEE (reference sequence). In DNA form, the CDR3 reads TGTGCCAGCAGCTTTCGGGTGGAGGTGCGGACAGATACGCAGTATTTT. This translates into CASSFRVEVRTDTQYF.

This chain connects TRBV7-9 to TRBJ1-6; a possible D gene is TRBD1 (6 bases). Germline V lookup: CDR1 SEHNR, CDR2 FQNEAQ (reference sequence). V lost 7 bases and J lost 5, with 12 bases in between. The CDR3 is 14 residues long. The CDR3 bases are TGTGCCAGCAACAGACAGGCCCATAATTCACCCCTCCACTTT. Translated: CASNRQAHNSPLHF.

This clone has just one count. The CDR3 region has the DNA TGTGCCAGCTTCGCTAGCGGGAGATACGAGCAGTACTTC. The encoded protein is CASFASGRYEQYF. This rearrangement joins TRBV28 to TRBJ2-7, with 10 nucleotides matching TRBD2. The V gene end was trimmed by 8 bases and the J gene end by 4 bases; junction bases not matched to a gene: 5. The CDR3 spans 13 residues. Germline V gives CDR1 MDHEN, CDR2 SYDVKM.

CDR3 sequence reads: CASSYSGTGGSPLHF. CDR3 DNA sequence: TGTGCCAGCAGTTATTCCGGGACAGGGGGTTCACCCCTCCACTTT. The chain joins TRBV6-5 to TRBJ1-6, with 11 bases aligning to TRBD1. This CDR3 has 15 amino acids. Germline-derived CDR1 and CDR2 are MNHEY and SVGAGI. V was clipped by 3 bases and J by 9 bases; unmatched bases: 4.

The V call is TRBV11-2, the J call TRBJ2-7; TRBD1 matches 8 bases. Germline lookup yields CDR1 SGHAT and CDR2 FQNNGV. CDR3 length: 13 residues. The V and J ends lost 5 bases and 6 bases, in that order; junction bases with no gene match: 6. The CDR3 DNA is TGTGCCAGCAGCCGACGGACAGGGCGCGAGCAGTACTTC. Translated: CASSRRTGREQYF.

The rearrangement joins TRBV19 to TRBJ2-5; 7 bases are a match to TRBD1. Germline V gene lookup returns CDR1 LNHDA and CDR2 SQIVND (reference sequence). This CDR3 spans 14 amino acids. The V gene end was trimmed by 3 bases and the J gene end by 4 bases; junction bases not matched to a gene: 5. Here the CDR3 DNA reads TGTGCCAGTAGTATGAGCGCAGGGGGAGAGACCCAGTACTTC. It yields the protein CASSMSAGGETQYF.

V is TRBV27 and J is TRBJ2-6, with 9 bases identical to TRBD1. This CDR3 spans 18 amino acids. Germline V gene data show CDR1 as MNHEY and CDR2 as SMNVEV (reference sequence). Trimming at V came to 6 bases and at J to 1 base, leaving 10 bases not matched to a gene. For the CDR3, the DNA is TGTGCCAGCAGACGAAGGGACAGGGTACTTTCTGGGGCCAACGTCCTGACTTTC. Translated: CASRRRDRVLSGANVLTF.

The gene calls are TRBV10-3 and TRBJ2-7; 11 bases agree with TRBD1. The V gene end was trimmed by 6 bases and the J gene end by 5 bases; junction bases not matched to a gene: 12. The CDR3 sequence is 16 residues long. Germline CDR1 and CDR2: ENHRY and SYGVKD. This CDR3 reads CAISERGGTGGDEQYF. CDR3 in DNA: TGTGCCATCAGCGAACGAGGCGGGACAGGGGGAGACGAGCAGTACTTC.